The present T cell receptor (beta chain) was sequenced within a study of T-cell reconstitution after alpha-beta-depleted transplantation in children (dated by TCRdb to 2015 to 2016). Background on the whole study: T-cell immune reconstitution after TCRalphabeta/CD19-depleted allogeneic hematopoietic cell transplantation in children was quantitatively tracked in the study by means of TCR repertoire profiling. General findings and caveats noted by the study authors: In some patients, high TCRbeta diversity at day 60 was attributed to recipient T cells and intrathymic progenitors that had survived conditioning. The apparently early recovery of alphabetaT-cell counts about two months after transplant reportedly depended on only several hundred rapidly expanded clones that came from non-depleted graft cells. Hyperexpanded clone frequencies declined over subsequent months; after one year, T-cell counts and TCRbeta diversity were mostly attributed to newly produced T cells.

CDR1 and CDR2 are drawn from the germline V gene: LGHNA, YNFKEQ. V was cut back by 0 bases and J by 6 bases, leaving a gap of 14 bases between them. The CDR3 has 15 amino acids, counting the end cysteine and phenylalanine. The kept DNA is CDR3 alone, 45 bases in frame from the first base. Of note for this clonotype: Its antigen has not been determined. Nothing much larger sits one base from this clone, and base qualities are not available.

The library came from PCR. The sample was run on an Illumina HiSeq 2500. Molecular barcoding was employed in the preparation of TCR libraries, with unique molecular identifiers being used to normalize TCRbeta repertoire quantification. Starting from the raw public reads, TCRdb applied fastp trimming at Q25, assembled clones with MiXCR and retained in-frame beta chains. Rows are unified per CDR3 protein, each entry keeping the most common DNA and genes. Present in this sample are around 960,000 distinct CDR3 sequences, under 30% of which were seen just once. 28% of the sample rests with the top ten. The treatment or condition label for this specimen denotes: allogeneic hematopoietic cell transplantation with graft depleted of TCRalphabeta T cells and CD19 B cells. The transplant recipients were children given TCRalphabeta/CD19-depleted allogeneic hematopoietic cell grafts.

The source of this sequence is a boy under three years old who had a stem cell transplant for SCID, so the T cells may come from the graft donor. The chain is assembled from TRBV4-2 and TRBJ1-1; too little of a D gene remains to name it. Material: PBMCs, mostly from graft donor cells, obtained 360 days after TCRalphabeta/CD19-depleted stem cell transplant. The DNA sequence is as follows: TGTGCCAGCAGCCAAGATAATGGGGAAATGGCTGAAGCTTTCTTT. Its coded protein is CASSQDNGEMAEAFF.